This T cell receptor (beta chain) originates from a study of blood T cell repertoires in COVID-19. Study at large: Samples representing acute and convalescent COVID-19 were sourced from the United States, Italy and Spain.

Participants' own reports of clinical history determined their cohort assignment. Two consecutive negative NP/OP PCR tests, clearance, or resolved symptoms defined Cohort 3 recovery. This CDR3 has 19 residues. Unmatched junction bases numbered 15, after V lost 3 bases and J lost 4 bases. Germline assignment: CDR1 SGHTA and CDR2 FQGNSA. In the original processing: The assay estimated nucleated cells by amplifying reference gene primers. Assay used: immunoSEQ multiplex PCR; TCRdb lists only in-frame clones, some missing. V and J calls and clone size are copied from that table; D and trimming were computed from the DNA. This table holds roughly 250,000 clones, 75% to 90% found once.

The receptor comes from a man aged 35 to 55 who had recovered from COVID-19. Sequenced sample: PBMCs or T cells enriched from blood (not recorded which). The chain links TRBV7-2 to TRBJ2-2; 9 bases fit TRBD2. The CDR3 here is CASSFSASGNSGGTGELFF. The CDR3, as DNA: TGTGCCAGCAGCTTTTCGGCTAGCGGGAACAGTGGTGGCACCGGGGAGCTGTTTTTT.